These 3 T cell receptor beta chains came from one sample sequenced in a study of coeliac disease. Sequenced by immunoSEQ multiplex PCR; TCRdb stores in-frame clones only, minus some. The sample consists of about 2,500 clones, 70% to 75% of them appearing once. Material: lymphocytes from the gut lamina propria. The receptors shown here come from a human donor without celiac disease.

The chain's CDR3 is CASSSRGQAYEQYF. CDR3 nucleotides: TGTGCCAGTAGTAGCCGGGGACAGGCCTACGAGCAGTACTTC. The rearrangement links TRBV19 to TRBJ2-7; 8 bases fit TRBD1. The trim removed 4 bases at V and 2 bases at J, leaving 4 bases unmatched. The CDR3 is 14 residues long. Germline V gene lookup returns CDR1 LNHDA and CDR2 SQIVND (reference sequence).

The chain has TRBV5-4 and TRBJ2-5; D is possibly TRBD2 (5 bases). CDR1 is SGHNT, CDR2 YYREEE, per germline (reference sequence). The CDR3 is 13 residues long. Between the trimmed V and J ends, which lost 3 bases and 4 bases, there was a span of 10 bases. The CDR3 nucleotides are TGTGCCAGCAGCTGGGAGCCGGGAGAGACCCAGTACTTC. Amino acid sequence: CASSWEPGETQYF.

The V gene is TRBV1, the J gene TRBJ2-7; the DNA was not compared with TRBD2, the D call given in the table. TRBV1 represents a pseudogene. CDR3 length: 19 residues. The CDR3: CTSSQDPGEEAGGGCEQYF. In nucleotides, the CDR3 is TGCACCAGCAGCCAAGATCCGGGGGAGGAGGCGGGAGGGGGGTGCGAGCAGTACTTC.